A selection of T cell receptor beta chains follows, all from one sample in a study of technical replicates of blood from several donors. TCRdb's copy holds only in-frame clones and misses some; the assay was immunoSEQ multiplex PCR. In the table there are some 13,000 clones, more than 70% of which are singletons. The sequenced sample was PBMCs. These receptors were collected from a human donor in good health. Each CDR3 is given with its conserved first and last residue. The D gene is left open where the match is weak. Size tells how often a clone was seen (once, few, many) or the class of an expanded clone, and some rows leave it out.

size	J	D	V	DNA	CDR3
-	TRBJ2-1	-	TRBV29-1	TGCAGCGTTGGCGGGAAGGCGCTTGGGAATGAGCAGTTCTTC	CSVGGKALGNEQFF
-	TRBJ2-1	-	TRBV5-5	TGTGCCAGCAGCTTTCTTTATGAGCAGTTCTTC	CASSFLYEQFF
-	TRBJ2-2	-	TRBV7-8	TGTGCCAGCAGCCTGAGTAGAACCGGGGAGCTGTTTTTT	CASSLSRTGELFF
-	TRBJ2-6	-	TRBV12-5	TGTGCTAGTGGAAGTAGTGGGGCCAACGTCCTGACTTTC	CASGSSGANVLTF
-	TRBJ2-7	TRBD2	TRBV18	TGTGCCAGCTCACGTCCCGGACTAGAACGAAACGAGCAGTACTTC	CASSRPGLERNEQYF
-	TRBJ2-1	TRBD2	TRBV7-2	TGTGCCAGCAGCTTAGCGTCCATAAGGAGCGGGAGGGCCTTGGGTAATGAGCAGTTCTTC	CASSLASIRSGRALGNEQFF
-	TRBJ2-2	-	TRBV9	TGTGCCAGCAGCAAACAGGGCACCGGGGAGCTGTTTTTT	CASSKQGTGELFF
once	TRBJ1-1	TRBD1	TRBV7-8	TGTGCCAGCAGTTACGACCAGGGGGCCGGGGCTGAAGCTTTCTTT	CASSYDQGAGAEAFF
-	TRBJ2-1	TRBD1	TRBV19	TGTGCCAGTAGTCAAGACAGGGCGTCAATAAATGAGCAGTTCTTC	CASSQDRASINEQFF
-	TRBJ2-1	-	TRBV10-2	TGCGCCAGCAGTGAACAGGTGCGGCAGTTCTTC	CASSEQVRQFF
-	TRBJ2-1	TRBD2	TRBV13	TGTGCCAGCAGCTTATTGGCTAGCGGGAGCTCCTACAATGAGCAGTTCTTC	CASSLLASGSSYNEQFF
-	TRBJ2-7	TRBD2	TRBV6-6	TGTGCCAGCGGGGCTAGCGGGACCTACGAGCAGTACTTC	CASGASGTYEQYF
-	TRBJ1-4	TRBD1	TRBV7-9	TGTGCCAGCACCCCAGCTTCAGGGGGGATTACCGAAAAACTGTTTTTT	CASTPASGGITEKLFF
-	TRBJ2-2	TRBD2	TRBV6-4	TGTGCCAGCAGTGACCAGGGACTAGCGGGAGCCGGGGAGCTGTTTTTT	CASSDQGLAGAGELFF
-	TRBJ1-2	-	TRBV12-5	TGTGCTAGTGGTTTGGGGGTTGGGCAGACACACACCTTC	CASGLGVGQTHTF
-	TRBJ2-7	TRBD1	TRBV6-1	TGTGCCAGCACCCTGGAGGGGACAGGTTCCTACGAGCAGTACTTC	CASTLEGTGSYEQYF
-	TRBJ2-1	-	TRBV19	TGTGCCAGTAGTATAGCACCACGCTCCTACTCCTACAATGAGCAGTTCTTC	CASSIAPRSYSYNEQFF
-	TRBJ2-1	TRBD2	TRBV6-4	TGTGCCAGCAGCCCCTCTAGCGGGAGCGGCGATGAGCAGTTCTTC	CASSPSSGSGDEQFF
few	TRBJ2-2	TRBD2	TRBV7-6	TGTGCCAGCAAAAGGACTAGCGGGAGTGTCGACACCGGGGAGCTGTTTTTT	CASKRTSGSVDTGELFF
-	TRBJ2-7	TRBD1	TRBV30	TGTGCCTGGAGCGAGGTACAGGGGAGATCCTACGAGCAGTACTTC	CAWSEVQGRSYEQYF
-	TRBJ2-1	TRBD2	TRBV6-1	TGTGCCAGCAGTGAAGGTAGCGGGAGGGCCCCTTACAATGAGCAGTTCTTC	CASSEGSGRAPYNEQFF
-	TRBJ2-5	TRBD2	TRBV7-9	TGTGCCAGCAGCGGGGGACTAGCGATCCAAGAGACCCAGTACTTC	CASSGGLAIQETQYF
-	TRBJ2-1	-	TRBV6-1	TGTGCCGGCGGGGCGGGTGCTTCCTACAATGAGCAGTTCTTC	CAGGAGASYNEQFF
-	TRBJ2-2	TRBD2	TRBV30	TGTGCCTGGAGCAGACTAGCGGGGATAAACACCGGGGAGCTGTTTTTT	CAWSRLAGINTGELFF
-	TRBJ2-4	-	TRBV6-6	TGTGCCAGCAGCCATTCGGTGGCCAAAAACATTCAGTACTTC	CASSHSVAKNIQYF
-	TRBJ2-2	TRBD2	TRBV7-9	TGTGCCAGCAGCCAGTCAAGCGGGGTTAACACCGGGGAGCTGTTTTTT	CASSQSSGVNTGELFF
-	TRBJ2-1	TRBD2	TRBV19	TGTGCCAGTAGTATAGCGGGAGGGGGTTACAATGAGCAGTTCTTC	CASSIAGGGYNEQFF
-	TRBJ2-3	-	TRBV6-1	TGTGCCAGCAGTCGAACAGTATCTAGCACAGATACGCAGTATTTT	CASSRTVSSTDTQYF
-	TRBJ1-1	TRBD1	TRBV7-2	TGTGCCAGCAGCCAAGGACAGGGGCCTTATGAAGCTTTCTTT	CASSQGQGPYEAFF
-	TRBJ2-1	TRBD1	TRBV30	TGTGCCTGGACCAGGGGGATCTCCTACAATGAGCAGTTCTTC	CAWTRGISYNEQFF
-	TRBJ2-1	TRBD2	TRBV5-8	TGTGCCAGCATCCCTTTACGGGAGGGCCTGGGTAATGAGCAGTTCTTC	CASIPLREGLGNEQFF
-	TRBJ2-1	-	TRBV29-1	TGCAGCGTTGAGGAGAGGAACAATGAGCAGTTCTTC	CSVEERNNEQFF
-	TRBJ2-1	TRBD2	TRBV4-1	TGCGCCAGCAGCCAAGAACCTAGCGGGGGTCCCTACAATGAGCAGTTCTTC	CASSQEPSGGPYNEQFF
-	TRBJ2-7	TRBD1	TRBV6-5	TGTGCCAGCAGACAGGGGAGCGAGCAGTACTTC	CASRQGSEQYF
once	TRBJ1-2	TRBD1	TRBV29-1	TGCAGCGTTTTCCAGGGGGTTAGGGGCTACACCTTC	CSVFQGVRGYTF
-	TRBJ2-1	-	TRBV2	TGTGCCAGCAGTGTACAAGGGGGATCCTACAATGAGCAGTTCTTC	CASSVQGGSYNEQFF
-	TRBJ1-5	TRBD1	TRBV7-8	TGTGCCAGCAGTTTCGACAGGGCAGATCAGCCCCAGCATTTT	CASSFDRADQPQHF
-	TRBJ2-1	-	TRBV28	TGTGCCAGCGGTGTCCGGAGAGCTGAGCAGTTCTTC	CASGVRRAEQFF
few	TRBJ1-3	-	TRBV19	TGTGCCAGTAGTATATCCAGGACTGGAAACACCATATATTTT	CASSISRTGNTIYF
few	TRBJ1-5	TRBD1	TRBV30	TGTGCCTGGAGTGCGGAGGGGACAGCCAAACAGCCCCAGCATTTT	CAWSAEGTAKQPQHF
-	TRBJ2-5	TRBD1	TRBV10-1	TGCGCCAGCAGTTCGGGACAGCTTCAAGAGACCCAGTACTTC	CASSSGQLQETQYF
-	TRBJ2-2	-	TRBV9	TGTGCCAGCCGCTTGGGGGGGCTGGACACCGGGGAGCTGTTTTTT	CASRLGGLDTGELFF
-	TRBJ2-3	-	TRBV10-3	TGTGCCATCAAGCTTGGGCAGGGCGGATCAGATACGCAGTATTTT	CAIKLGQGGSDTQYF
once	TRBJ2-1	-	TRBV10-3	TGTGCCATCAGTGATTCCGTAGGGGACTACAATGAGCAGTTCTTC	CAISDSVGDYNEQFF
-	TRBJ1-4	-	TRBV6-5	TGTGCCAGCAGTTCGGGGACATTTAATGAAAAACTGTTTTTT	CASSSGTFNEKLFF
once	TRBJ1-3	-	TRBV11-2	TGTGCCAGCAGCTCCCTATCTGGAAACACCATATATTTT	CASSSLSGNTIYF
-	TRBJ1-5	-	TRBV2	TGTGCCAGCCGTGCGGTCGGTCAGCCCCAGCATTTT	CASRAVGQPQHF
-	TRBJ2-2	-	TRBV19	TGTGCCAGTAGTATAAGCGGGTTCCCCGGGGAGCTGTTTTTT	CASSISGFPGELFF
-	TRBJ2-7	-	TRBV28	TGTGCCAGCAGTTCCGGGACTCAACCCCTCGAGCAGTACTTC	CASSSGTQPLEQYF
once	TRBJ2-3	TRBD2	TRBV4-2	TGTGCCAGCAGCCCTCGAAGCGGACTAGCGGGAGGGATGAGGTACACAGATACGCAGTATTTT	CASSPRSGLAGGMRYTDTQYF
-	TRBJ1-1	-	TRBV10-3	TGTGCCATCAGTGAGTCGGAGGGGTGGACTGAAGCTTTCTTT	CAISESEGWTEAFF
-	TRBJ1-2	TRBD1	TRBV30	TGTGCCTGGAATCCGGGACAGGGGTATGGCTACACCTTC	CAWNPGQGYGYTF
-	TRBJ2-7	-	TRBV19	TGTGCCACCCAAACAGGAGACGTAGGATCCTACGAGCAGTACTTC	CATQTGDVGSYEQYF
-	TRBJ2-2	TRBD2	TRBV5-6	TGTGCCAGCAGCTTTTGGACTAGCGACACCGGGGAGCTGTTTTTT	CASSFWTSDTGELFF
-	TRBJ2-5	TRBD1	TRBV12-5	TGTGCTAGTGGGACCGGGACAGGGGGATGGGAGACCCAGTACTTC	CASGTGTGGWETQYF
-	TRBJ2-1	TRBD2	TRBV5-4	TGTGCCAGCAGCTTGGAGGCTAGCGGGTACAATGAGCAGTTCTTC	CASSLEASGYNEQFF
-	TRBJ2-7	TRBD2	TRBV19	TGTGCCAGTAGTATGGGGAGGGACTCCTACGAGCAGTACTTC	CASSMGRDSYEQYF
-	TRBJ1-4	-	TRBV28	TGTGCCAGCAGTGTAACAGGGTGGGATGAAAAACTGTTTTTT	CASSVTGWDEKLFF
-	TRBJ2-2	TRBD1	TRBV5-1	TGCGCCAGCGCAAAAGACAGGGTAGAGACCGGGGAGCTGTTTTTT	CASAKDRVETGELFF
-	TRBJ2-3	TRBD2	TRBV5-1	TGCGCCAGCTACGGGATAGCGGGAGGGCCAACAGATACGCAGTATTTT	CASYGIAGGPTDTQYF